These T cell receptor beta chains were read from a single sample in a study of cytomegalovirus exposure and HLA in healthy donors. Assay used: immunoSEQ multiplex PCR; TCRdb lists only in-frame clones, some missing. The sample includes roughly 180,000 clones, around 85% of them seen just once. Sequencing was performed on PBMCs. These receptors all stem from a man between 18 and 29 years old in good health and CMV-seropositive. Each CDR3 is given with its conserved first and last residue. Each record gives: clone size, CDR3 length, V gene, CDR3 protein. Clone size is not always given. Where it is, it says once, few, many or a class for expanded clones.

>NA|16|TRBV7-8
CASSLGTGPGGDTQYF
>NA|15|TRBV7-2
CASSLEGQGIYEQYF
>NA|13|TRBV7-9
CASSRDFQETQYF
>NA|11|TRBV19
CASSKQETQYF
>NA|12|TRBV9
CASSPSSRELFF
>once|14|TRBV7-2
CASSLFGRAYEQYF
>NA|15|TRBV5-5
CASSLAGTGTYGYTF
>few|14|TRBV19
CASSRVLSGNTIYF
>NA|14|TRBV7-9
CASSLDSGRETQYF
>NA|11|TRBV29-1
CSVPGIYGYTF
>NA|12|TRBV5-1
CASSSGGAPAFF